This T cell receptor beta chain was found in a study of shared clonotypes between healthy human individuals. The protocol was immunoSEQ multiplex PCR, while the TCRdb copy is restricted to in-frame clones and leaves out a portion. The sample carries 2 million to 2.5 million clones, 85% to 95% recorded once. V lost 4 bases to trimming and J lost 7 bases, with 21 bases between them. This CDR3 has 15 residues. Germline CDR1 and CDR2: SGDLS and YYNGEE. The clonotype was recovered from a man aged 18 to 29 in good health. Some clones in this sample may be carry-over from other donors' samples. The specimen sequenced was naive CD4+ T cells from PBMCs. This sample's subset: CD45RA+ positively selected. V gene TRBV9 combines with J gene TRBJ2-7; the D gene could be TRBD1 or TRBD2 (5 bases each). The CDR3, as DNA: TGTGCCAGCAGCTTCGGGACCTCCGTTGGTGAGGAGCAGTACTTC. Protein: CASSFGTSVGEEQYF.